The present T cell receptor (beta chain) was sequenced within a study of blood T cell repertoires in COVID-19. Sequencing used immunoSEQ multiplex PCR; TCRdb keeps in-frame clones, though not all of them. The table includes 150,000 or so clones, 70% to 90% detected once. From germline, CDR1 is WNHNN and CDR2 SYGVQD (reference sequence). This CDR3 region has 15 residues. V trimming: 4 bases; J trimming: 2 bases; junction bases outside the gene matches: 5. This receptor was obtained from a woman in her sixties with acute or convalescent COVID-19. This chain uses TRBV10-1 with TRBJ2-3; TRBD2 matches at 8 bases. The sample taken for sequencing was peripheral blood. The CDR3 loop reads CASSAGGASTDTQYF. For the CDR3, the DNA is TGCGCCAGCAGTGCGGGGGGGGCTTCCACAGATACGCAGTATTTT.